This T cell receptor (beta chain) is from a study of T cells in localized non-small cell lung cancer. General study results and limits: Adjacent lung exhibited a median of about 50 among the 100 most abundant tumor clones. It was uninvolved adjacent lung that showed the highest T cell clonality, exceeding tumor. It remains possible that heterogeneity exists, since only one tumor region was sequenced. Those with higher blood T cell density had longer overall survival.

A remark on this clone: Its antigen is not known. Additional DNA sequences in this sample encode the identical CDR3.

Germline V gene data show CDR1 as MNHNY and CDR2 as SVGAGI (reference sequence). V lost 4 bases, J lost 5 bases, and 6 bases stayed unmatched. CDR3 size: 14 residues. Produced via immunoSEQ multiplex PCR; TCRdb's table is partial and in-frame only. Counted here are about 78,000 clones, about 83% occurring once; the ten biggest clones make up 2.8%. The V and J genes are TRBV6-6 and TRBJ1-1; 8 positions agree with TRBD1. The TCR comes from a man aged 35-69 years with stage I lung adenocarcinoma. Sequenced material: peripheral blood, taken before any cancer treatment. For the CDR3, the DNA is TGTGCCAGCAGTTCTGGACAGGGAGGGACTGAAGCTTTCTTT. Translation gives CASSSGQGGTEAFF.